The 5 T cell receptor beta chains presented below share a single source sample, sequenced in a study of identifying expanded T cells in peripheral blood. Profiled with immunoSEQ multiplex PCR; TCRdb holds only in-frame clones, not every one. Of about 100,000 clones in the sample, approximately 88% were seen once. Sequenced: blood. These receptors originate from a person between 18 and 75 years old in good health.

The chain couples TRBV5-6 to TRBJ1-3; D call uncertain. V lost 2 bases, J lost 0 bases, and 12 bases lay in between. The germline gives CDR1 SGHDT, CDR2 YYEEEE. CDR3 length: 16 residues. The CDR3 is CASSLIYQNSGNTIYF. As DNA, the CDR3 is TGTGCCAGCAGCTTAATTTATCAGAACTCTGGAAACACCATATATTTT.

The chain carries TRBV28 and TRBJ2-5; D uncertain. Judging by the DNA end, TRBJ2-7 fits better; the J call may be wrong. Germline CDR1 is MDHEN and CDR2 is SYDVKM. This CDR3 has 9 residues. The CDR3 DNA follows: TGTGCCAGCGGATACGAGCAGTACTTC. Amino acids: CASGYEQYF.

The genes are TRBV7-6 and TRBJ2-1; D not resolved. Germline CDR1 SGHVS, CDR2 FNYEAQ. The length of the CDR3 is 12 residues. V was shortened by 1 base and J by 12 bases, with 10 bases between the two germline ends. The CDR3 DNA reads TGTGCCAGCAGCTTAGAAGGTGAATCGCAGTTCTTC. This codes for CASSLEGESQFF.

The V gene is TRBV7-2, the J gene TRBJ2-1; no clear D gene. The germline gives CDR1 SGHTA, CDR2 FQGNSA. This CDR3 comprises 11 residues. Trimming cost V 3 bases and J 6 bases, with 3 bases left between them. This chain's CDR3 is CASSFTNEQFF. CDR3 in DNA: TGTGCCAGCAGCTTTACCAATGAGCAGTTCTTC.

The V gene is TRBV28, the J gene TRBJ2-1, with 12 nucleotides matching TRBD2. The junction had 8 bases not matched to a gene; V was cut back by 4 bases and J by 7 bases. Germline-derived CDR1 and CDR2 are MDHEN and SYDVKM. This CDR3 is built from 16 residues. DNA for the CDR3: TGTGCCAGCAGTTGGTCCGGGACTAGCGGGTCAAATGAGCAGTTCTTC. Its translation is CASSWSGTSGSNEQFF.